These 12 T cell receptor beta chains were sequenced from one sample in a study of identical twins. TCRdb redid the calling of the 5' RACE reads with MiXCR, one entry per CDR3 protein. The sample shows 400,000 to 550,000 distinct CDR3 sequences, roughly 26% of them seen only once. These data are also associated with another study on T cells expressing NK-cell markers.

Sequencing used CD4+ T cells sorted from blood. Receptor source: a woman aged 18-35 years in good health.

There are many counts of this clonotype. The CDR3: CASSFSSGGAGDTQYF. CDR3 in DNA: TGTGCCAGCAGCTTCTCGAGCGGGGGGGCTGGAGATACGCAGTATTTT. V is TRBV11-2 and J is TRBJ2-3; 10 bases align to TRBD2. V trimming: 3 bases; J trimming: 5 bases; junction bases outside the gene matches: 8. The germline CDR1 and CDR2 sequences are SGHAT and FQNNGV. This CDR3 is built from 16 residues.

This clonotype was observed a handful of times. The V and J genes are TRBV7-8 and TRBJ2-7; 8 bases fit TRBD1. This CDR3 region has 18 residues. Germline trimming cut 3 bases from V and 1 base from J; bases unmatched to any gene: 14. Per germline, CDR1 SGHVS and CDR2 FQNEAQ. CDR3 sequence (DNA): TGTGCCAGCAGCTTTAGCGACAGGGGCTCGGGTCTTTCCTACGAGCAGTACTTC. Translated, it gives CASSFSDRGSGLSYEQYF.

This clonotype was recorded at least ten times. This chain uses TRBV12-3 or TRBV12-4 with TRBJ1-5; maybe TRBD1 (5 bases). V was pared by 7 bases and J by 1 base, with 8 bases between. CDR3 length equals 13 residues. The CDR3 DNA is TGTGCCAGCACCAAGGGGAGCAATCAGCCCCAGCATTTT. Residues: CASTKGSNQPQHF.

This clonotype was found a few times. This chain connects TRBV7-9 to TRBJ2-6, with D possibly being TRBD1 (5 bases). Trimming took 9 bases from V and 0 from J, leaving 15 bases between them. CDR3 length: 16 residues. Germline loops: CDR1 SEHNR, CDR2 FQNEAQ (reference sequence). DNA for the CDR3: TGTGCCAGATACGGCGCCAGGGACTCTGGGGCCAACGTCCTGACTTTC. Residues: CARYGARDSGANVLTF.

J is TRBJ2-2 and V is TRBV6-2 or TRBV6-3; D possibly corresponds to TRBD1 (5 bases). V shed 0 bases and J shed 3 bases, with 14 bases lying between them. In germline, CDR1 is MNHEY, CDR2 SVGEGT. The length of the CDR3 is 17 residues. The CDR3: CASSYSRTTYYTGELFF. The CDR3 DNA reads as TGTGCCAGCAGTTACTCGAGGACAACTTATTACACCGGGGAGCTGTTTTTT.

J is TRBJ2-2 and V is TRBV12-3 or TRBV12-4, with a tentative D call TRBD2 (5 bases). Trimming pared 5 bases from V and 2 bases from J, leaving 12 bases between. This CDR3 is 15 amino acids long. The CDR3 is CASSTGLTNTGELFF. In DNA form, the CDR3 reads TGTGCCAGCAGTACCGGACTGACTAACACCGGGGAGCTGTTTTTT.

The genes are TRBV6-2 or TRBV6-3 and TRBJ1-5; 9 bases are shared with TRBD1. With V trimmed by 9 bases and J by 7 bases, 16 bases remained unmatched. The CDR3 is made up of 16 amino acids. Germline lookup yields CDR1 MNHEY and CDR2 SVGEGT. CDR3 coding DNA: TGTGCCAGTATAACAGGGGGCGCGCCTCTGGGACAGCCCCAGCATTTT. Translating gives CASITGGAPLGQPQHF.

This clonotype appeared a few times. CDR3 bases: TGCAGTGCTAGATCCCGGACGGGGATGAACACTGAAGCTTTCTTT. Translated: CSARSRTGMNTEAFF. The chain carries TRBV20-1 and TRBJ1-1; D uncertain. Deletions cut 2 bases from V and 0 bases from J, with 13 bases between. The germline gives CDR1 DFQATT, CDR2 SNEGSKA (reference sequence). The CDR3 has 15 residues.

The CDR3 protein is CASRLAGGGNIQYF. CDR3 nucleotide sequence: TGTGCCAGCAGACTAGCGGGAGGTGGAAACATTCAGTACTTC. V usage is TRBV6-2 or TRBV6-3 and J usage is TRBJ2-4, with TRBD2 matching over 12 bases. Unmatched junction bases numbered 3, after V lost 6 bases and J lost 6 bases. The length of the CDR3 is 14 residues. CDR1 and CDR2 (germline): MNHEY, SVGEGT.

This clonotype has a handful of counts. The chain joins TRBV2 to TRBJ2-3; possible D gene TRBD2, 5 bases. The V and J ends lost 5 bases and 3 bases respectively, with 18 bases between them. Germline loops: CDR1 SNHLY, CDR2 FYNNEI. There are 16 residues in the CDR3. The CDR3: CASSPAGIHVTDTQYF. The CDR3 nucleotides read TGTGCCAGCAGTCCCGCCGGGATACACGTGACAGATACGCAGTATTTT.

This clonotype was seen only a few times. The chain joins TRBV29-1 to TRBJ1-1; TRBD1 might be the D (5 bases). The CDR3 is made up of 13 amino acids. Germline CDR1 is SQVTM and CDR2 is ANQGSEA. V lost 7 bases and J 1 base, leaving 13 bases between the germline ends. The CDR3: CSANSDRNTEAFF. The DNA of the CDR3 is TGCAGCGCTAATTCTGACAGGAACACTGAAGCTTTCTTT.

This clonotype was counted only a few times. The V and J genes are TRBV12-3 or TRBV12-4 and TRBJ2-3; the D is unclear. This CDR3 is 15 amino acids long. V was pared by 4 bases and J by 5 bases, with 16 bases between. The chain's CDR3 is CASSYRRVVGDTQYF. The DNA of the CDR3 is TGTGCCAGCAGTTACCGCCGCGTAGTTGGAGATACGCAGTATTTT.